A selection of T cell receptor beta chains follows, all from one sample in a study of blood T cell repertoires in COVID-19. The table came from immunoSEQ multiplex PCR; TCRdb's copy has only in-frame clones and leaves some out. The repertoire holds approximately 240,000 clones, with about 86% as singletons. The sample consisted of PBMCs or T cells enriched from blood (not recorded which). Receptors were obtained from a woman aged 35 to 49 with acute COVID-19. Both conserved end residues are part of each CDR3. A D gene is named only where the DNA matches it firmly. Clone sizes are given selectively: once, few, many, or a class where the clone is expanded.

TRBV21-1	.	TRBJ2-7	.	TGTGCCAGCAGTCAACAGCGGGAGTGTTACGAGCAGTACTTC	CASSQQRECYEQYF
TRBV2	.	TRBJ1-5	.	TGTGCCAGCAACAGGGCGGATCAGCCCCAGCATTTT	CASNRADQPQHF
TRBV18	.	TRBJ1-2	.	TGTGCCAGCTCACCGACAGGACCCAACTATGGCTACACCTTC	CASSPTGPNYGYTF
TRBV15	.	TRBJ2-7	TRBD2	TGTGCCACCAGGGACGGGGGGAGCTACGAGCAGTACTTC	CATRDGGSYEQYF
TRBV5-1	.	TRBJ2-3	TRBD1	TGCGCCAGCAGCTTGGGGGACAGGGAGACAGATACGCAGTATTTT	CASSLGDRETDTQYF
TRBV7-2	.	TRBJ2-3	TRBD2	TGTGCCAGCAGCCGGACTAGCGCCAGAGATACGCAGTATTTT	CASSRTSARDTQYF
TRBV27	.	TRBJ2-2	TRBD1	TGTGCCAGCAGTCAAGGACAGGGTTGGTTTAGGAACACCGGGGAGCTGTTTTTT	CASSQGQGWFRNTGELFF
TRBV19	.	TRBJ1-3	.	TGTGCCAGTAGTATAGCAGCGGGCCAAAACACCATATATTTT	CASSIAAGQNTIYF
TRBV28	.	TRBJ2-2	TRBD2	TGTGCCACTAGGGCTAGCGGGCCGGCCGGGGAGCTGTTTTTT	CATRASGPAGELFF
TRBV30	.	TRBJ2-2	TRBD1	TGTGCCTGGAGTACTCCAAGGACAGGGTGGAGGACCGGGGAGCTGTTTTTT	CAWSTPRTGWRTGELFF
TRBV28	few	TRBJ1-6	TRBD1	TGTGCCAGCAGCTCGGGACAGTGGAGTATCCCCCTCCACTTT	CASSSGQWSIPLHF
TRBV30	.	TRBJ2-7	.	TGTGCCTGGACCCCCGGGACTTCCTACGAGCAGTACTTC	CAWTPGTSYEQYF
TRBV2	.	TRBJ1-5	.	TGTGCCAGCAGTCCAGACACGTATCAGCCCCAGCATTTT	CASSPDTYQPQHF
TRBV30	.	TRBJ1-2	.	TGTGCCTGGATTATAGAGGGACTTCCGATGGGTGGCTACACCTTC	CAWIIEGLPMGGYTF
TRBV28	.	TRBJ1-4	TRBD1	TGTGCCAGCAAAAAAGGGGGCTTGAATGAAAAACTGTTTTTT	CASKKGGLNEKLFF
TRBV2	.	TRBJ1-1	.	TGTGCCAGCAGTGATTTGGACGGGGTCAACACTGAAGCTTTCTTT	CASSDLDGVNTEAFF
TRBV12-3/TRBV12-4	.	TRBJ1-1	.	TGTGCCAGCAGTGGGGCTGGCACTGAAGCTTTCTTT	CASSGAGTEAFF
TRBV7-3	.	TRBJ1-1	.	TGTGCCAGCAGCTCGCACAGGGACGCTGAAGCTTTCTTT	CASSSHRDAEAFF
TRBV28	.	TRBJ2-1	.	TGTGCCAGCAGGCGCCGACTAGTGGGGAATGAGCAGTTCTTC	CASRRRLVGNEQFF
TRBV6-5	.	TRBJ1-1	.	TGTGCCAGCAGTTACTCGAGGGCCTTCATGAACACTGAAGCTTTCTTT	CASSYSRAFMNTEAFF
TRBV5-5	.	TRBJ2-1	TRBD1	TGTGCCAGCAGCTTGTGGTCAGGGGGTTACCGTGAGCAGTTCTTC	CASSLWSGGYREQFF
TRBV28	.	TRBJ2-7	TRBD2	TGTGCCAGCAGCTCTTTAACAACCGGGACTAGCGGGAAACGGTACTTC	CASSSLTTGTSGKRYF
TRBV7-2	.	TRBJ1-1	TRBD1	TGTGCCAGCAGCAGACAGGGATCGTACACTGAAGCTTTCTTT	CASSRQGSYTEAFF
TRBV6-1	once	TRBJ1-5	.	TGTGCCAGCAGTGAAGCGCTCCTTCGGGGCAATCAGCCCCAGCATTTT	CASSEALLRGNQPQHF
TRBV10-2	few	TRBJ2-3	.	TGCGCCAGCAGTGAGCAGGGTGTTGGTGGCACAGATACGCAGTATTTT	CASSEQGVGGTDTQYF
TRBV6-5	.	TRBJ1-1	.	TGTGCCAGCAGTCACGCGGGGCTCGAAGCTTTCTTT	CASSHAGLEAFF
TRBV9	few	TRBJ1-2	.	TGTGCCAGCAGGCGGGTGGATGGAGGCTACACCTTC	CASRRVDGGYTF
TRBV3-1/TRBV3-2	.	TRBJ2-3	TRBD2	TGTGCCAGCAGCACGGGACTAGCGGGCGGTACGCAGTATTTT	CASSTGLAGGTQYF
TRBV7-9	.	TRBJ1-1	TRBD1	TGTGCCAGCAGCCCAGACAGGGTCTCCACTGAAGCTTTCTTT	CASSPDRVSTEAFF
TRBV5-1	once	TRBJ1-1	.	TGCGCCAGCAGCCAGGGACAGAACACTGAAGCTTTCTTT	CASSQGQNTEAFF
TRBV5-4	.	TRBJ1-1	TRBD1	TGTGCCAGCAAAACTCTCCAGGGGGGCACTGAAGCTTTCTTT	CASKTLQGGTEAFF
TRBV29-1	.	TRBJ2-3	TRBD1	TGCAGCGTTCGGACAGGGGATACGCAGTATTTT	CSVRTGDTQYF
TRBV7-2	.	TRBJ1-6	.	TGTGCCAGCAGCTTAGGTGGCCAGGGTGTAAACTCACCCCTCCACTTT	CASSLGGQGVNSPLHF
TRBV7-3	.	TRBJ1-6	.	TGTGCCGGACTGGGAGGTTCACCCCTCCACTTT	CAGLGGSPLHF
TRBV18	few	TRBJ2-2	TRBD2	TGTGCCAGCTCCCCGACTAGCGGGGGAACCGGGGAGCTGTTTTTT	CASSPTSGGTGELFF
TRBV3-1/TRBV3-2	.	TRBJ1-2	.	TGTGCCAGCAGCCCACCGCAGGGGAACTATGGCTACACCTTC	CASSPPQGNYGYTF
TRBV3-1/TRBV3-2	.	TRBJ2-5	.	TGTGCCAGCAGCCACTTAACCTCCACTAGTATCCAGACCCAGTACTTC	CASSHLTSTSIQTQYF
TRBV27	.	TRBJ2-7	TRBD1	TGTGCCAGCAGTTCGCGGATAGGACAGGGTCACTCCTACGAGCAGTACTTC	CASSSRIGQGHSYEQYF
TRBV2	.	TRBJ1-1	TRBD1	TGTGCCAGCAGGGATAGACAGGGTGGAAACACTGAAGCTTTCTTT	CASRDRQGGNTEAFF
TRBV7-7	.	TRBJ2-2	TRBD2	TGTGCCAGCAGCTGGGGGACTACGAACACCGGGGAGCTGTTTTTT	CASSWGTTNTGELFF
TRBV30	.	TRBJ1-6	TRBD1	TGTGCCTGCCACCCGGGACAGGGAGGTGTGATTTCACCCCTCCACTTT	CACHPGQGGVISPLHF
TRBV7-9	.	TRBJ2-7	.	TGTGCCAGCAGCTCCTACTACGAGCAGTACTTC	CASSSYYEQYF
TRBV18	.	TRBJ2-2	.	TGTGCCAGCTCACCACCGGGAGTAGTGACCGGGGAGCTGTTTTTT	CASSPPGVVTGELFF
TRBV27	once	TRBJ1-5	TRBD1	TGTGCCAGCAGTAATCGACAGGGTTGGGATCAGCCCCAGCATTTT	CASSNRQGWDQPQHF
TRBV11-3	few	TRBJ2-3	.	TGTGCCAGCAGCTTGAACGGGAGAACAGATACGCAGTATTTT	CASSLNGRTDTQYF
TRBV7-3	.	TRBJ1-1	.	TGTGCCAGCGGTTGGGGGGTGGACACTGAAGCTTTCTTT	CASGWGVDTEAFF
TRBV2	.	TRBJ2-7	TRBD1	TGTGCCAGCGAGCAGGGACAGGACTTCGAGCAGTACTTC	CASEQGQDFEQYF
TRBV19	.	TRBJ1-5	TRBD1	TGTGCCAGTAGTTCCCGACAGGGGTATAGCAATCAGCCCCAGCATTTT	CASSSRQGYSNQPQHF
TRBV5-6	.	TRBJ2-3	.	TGTGCCAGCAGCCCCCTTGGTAGGGGCCCAACAGATACGCAGTATTTT	CASSPLGRGPTDTQYF
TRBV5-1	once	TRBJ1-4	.	TGCGCCAGCAGCTTGGTGTTGGTAGACATTAATGAAAAACTGTTTTTT	CASSLVLVDINEKLFF
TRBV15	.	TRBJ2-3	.	TGTGCCACCAGCAGTACTAACACTGCTGATACGCAGTATTTT	CATSSTNTADTQYF
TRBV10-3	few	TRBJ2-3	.	TGTGCCATCAGTGAGTCTTTCACCCCAGAGGCAGATACGCAGTATTTT	CAISESFTPEADTQYF
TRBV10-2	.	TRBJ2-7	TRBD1	TGCGCCAGCAGTGGCACAGGGGCCTATCTTTCGACCTACGAGCAGTACTTC	CASSGTGAYLSTYEQYF
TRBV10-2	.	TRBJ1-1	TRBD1	TGCGCCAGCAGATACACAGGGGAGAGGGCTGAAGCTTTCTTT	CASRYTGERAEAFF
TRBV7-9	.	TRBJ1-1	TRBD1	TGTGCCAGCAGACCCGGGACAGTCAACACTGAAGCTTTCTTT	CASRPGTVNTEAFF
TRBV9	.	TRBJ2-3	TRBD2	TGTGCCAGCAGCGGCCCGGGGACGGGAGGGTGGCCGGGCACAGATACGCAGTATTTT	CASSGPGTGGWPGTDTQYF
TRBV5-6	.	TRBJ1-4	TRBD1	TGTGCCAGCAGCTTGGCCCGGACAGGGAATGAAAAACTGTTTTTT	CASSLARTGNEKLFF
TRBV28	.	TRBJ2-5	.	TGTGCCAGCGCCTCGTCCGGGGGCCAAGAGACCCAGTACTTC	CASASSGGQETQYF